This is a list of T cell receptor beta chains from one sample in a study of regulatory T cells in long-lasting Graves disease. TCRdb recomputed calls from the multiplex PCR reads with MiXCR, one row per CDR3 protein. The repertoire includes roughly 400,000 distinct CDR3 sequences, about 15% of them detected once, and about 8.2% sits in the top ten. These data also featured in a second study, about T cells in Graves' hyperthyroidism and ophthalmopathy.

The source was peripheral blood mononuclear cells (PBMCs), collected at new diagnosis, from a patient treated with antithyroid drugs. The source is a woman aged 40-49 years with Graves disease. Both conserved end residues are part of each CDR3. D genes are given only for firm matches. Clone sizes are given selectively: once, few, many, or a class where the clone is expanded.

D	J	V	size	CDR3	DNA
TRBD1	TRBJ2-5	TRBV5-1	-	CASSTPTGEPKTQYF	TGCGCCAGCAGCACCCCGACAGGGGAACCAAAGACCCAGTACTTC
TRBD2	TRBJ2-2	TRBV7-8	many	CASSLGASGSTGELFF	TGTGCCAGCAGCTTAGGGGCTAGCGGGAGCACCGGGGAGCTGTTTTTT
-	TRBJ1-4	TRBV7-9	-	CASASRGGNEKLFF	TGTGCCAGCGCTTCCCGGGGCGGGAATGAAAAACTGTTTTTT
-	TRBJ2-1	TRBV5-6	many	CASSLGQLRKDEQFF	TGTGCCAGCAGCTTGGGGCAGTTGAGAAAGGATGAGCAGTTCTTC
TRBD2	TRBJ2-5	TRBV19	many	CASSLRTSGSQETQYF	TGTGCCAGTAGTCTTCGGACTAGCGGATCACAAGAGACCCAGTACTTC
-	TRBJ2-2	TRBV3-1	-	CASSHPRGGELFF	TGTGCCAGCAGCCATCCTCGGGGCGGGGAGCTGTTTTTT
-	TRBJ1-6	TRBV14	many	CASSRGFDNSPLHF	TGTGCCAGCAGCCGAGGGTTTGATAATTCACCCCTCCACTTT
-	TRBJ2-1	TRBV5-6	many	CASSLETDSYNEQFF	TGTGCCAGCAGCTTAGAAACCGACTCCTACAATGAGCAGTTCTTC
TRBD1	TRBJ1-6	TRBV2	many	CASSEIGTGNSPLHF	TGTGCCAGCAGTGAAATTGGGACAGGGAATTCACCCCTCCACTTT
TRBD2	TRBJ2-3	TRBV28	many	CASSGDGLAGSRDTQYF	TGTGCCAGCAGTGGGGATGGACTAGCGGGGAGTAGAGATACGCAGTATTTT
-	TRBJ2-1	TRBV15	-	CATSRLYNEQFF	TGTGCCACCAGCAGGCTGTACAATGAGCAGTTCTTC
-	TRBJ2-3	TRBV10-1	many	CASSEMAGITDTQYF	TGCGCCAGCAGTGAAATGGCAGGTATCACAGATACGCAGTATTTT
TRBD2	TRBJ2-7	TRBV13	many	CASSSYQRESPYEQYF	TGTGCCAGCAGCTCCTATCAGCGGGAGTCACCCTACGAGCAGTACTTC
-	TRBJ1-1	TRBV12-3/TRBV12-4	many	CASSWISGGGDTEAFF	TGTGCCAGCAGTTGGATTTCGGGGGGTGGAGATACTGAAGCTTTCTTT
-	TRBJ1-2	TRBV15	-	CATKGLVGYTF	TGTGCCACGAAAGGATTGGTGGGCTACACCTTC
TRBD1	TRBJ1-1	TRBV12-5	many	CASVGTATNTEAFF	TGTGCTAGTGTCGGGACAGCCACGAACACTGAAGCTTTCTTT
-	TRBJ2-7	TRBV12-5	many	CASGLVLGRNSYEQYF	TGTGCTAGTGGTTTGGTACTAGGGCGGAATTCCTACGAGCAGTACTTC
-	TRBJ2-7	TRBV2	many	CASKWNREGYEQYF	TGTGCCAGCAAATGGAACAGGGAGGGCTACGAGCAGTACTTC
-	TRBJ2-7	TRBV12-3/TRBV12-4	many	CASSLSPDPDYEQYF	TGTGCCAGCAGTTTAAGTCCCGACCCCGACTACGAGCAGTACTTC
-	TRBJ2-7	TRBV10-3	-	CAISDGETQQYF	TGTGCCATCAGTGATGGGGAGACTCAGCAGTACTTC
-	TRBJ2-7	TRBV6-5	many	CASSYSMYGGLYEQYF	TGTGCCAGCAGTTACTCGATGTACGGGGGCTTATACGAGCAGTACTTC
TRBD1	TRBJ2-1	TRBV6-2/TRBV6-3	many	CASSYGTRGLSYNEQFF	TGTGCCAGCAGTTACGGTACCAGGGGGCTCTCCTACAATGAGCAGTTCTTC
-	TRBJ1-2	TRBV27	many	CASSFRANYGYTF	TGTGCCAGCAGTTTTCGGGCAAACTATGGCTACACCTTC
TRBD1	TRBJ2-4	TRBV10-1	many	CASSRDRENIQYF	TGCGCCAGCAGTCGGGACAGAGAAAACATTCAGTACTTC
-	TRBJ2-5	TRBV5-1	-	CASSLDATGYQETQYF	TGCGCCAGCAGCTTGGATGCGACAGGTTACCAAGAGACCCAGTACTTC
-	TRBJ2-1	TRBV11-2	many	CASSLVTYEQFF	TGTGCCAGCAGCTTAGTTACGTATGAGCAGTTCTTC
TRBD2	TRBJ2-1	TRBV6-1	many	CASRPLTSGDSYNEQFF	TGTGCCAGCAGACCGCTGACTAGCGGAGATTCCTACAATGAGCAGTTCTTC
-	TRBJ2-7	TRBV10-3	many	CAIRSSRSDEQYF	TGTGCCATCAGGAGTAGCAGGTCGGACGAGCAGTACTTC
-	TRBJ1-6	TRBV3-1	many	CASSQGPSPLHF	TGTGCCAGCAGCCAAGGCCCCTCACCCCTCCACTTT
-	TRBJ2-7	TRBV28	-	CASSPLTRGVYEQYF	TGTGCCAGCAGTCCCCTCACCCGAGGGGTATACGAGCAGTACTTC
-	TRBJ2-7	TRBV7-9	many	CASSLGVDPYEQYF	TGTGCCAGCAGCTTAGGTGTGGATCCCTACGAGCAGTACTTC
-	TRBJ1-6	TRBV14	many	CASSPRQGRGGNSPLHF	TGTGCCAGCAGCCCTCGTCAGGGCAGGGGCGGTAATTCACCCCTCCACTTT
TRBD1	TRBJ2-7	TRBV29-1	few	CSVAGTARAYEQYF	TGCAGCGTTGCCGGGACAGCAAGGGCTTACGAGCAGTACTTC
-	TRBJ2-5	TRBV25-1	many	CASSEVEYQETQYF	TGTGCCAGCAGTGAGGTGGAGTACCAAGAGACCCAGTACTTC
-	TRBJ2-3	TRBV12-3/TRBV12-4	many	CASSPQRATDTQYF	TGTGCCAGCAGCCCCCAGCGGGCGACAGATACGCAGTATTTT
TRBD2	TRBJ2-3	TRBV11-2	-	CASPEGLVSTDTQYF	TGTGCCAGCCCTGAGGGACTAGTCAGCACAGATACGCAGTATTTT
-	TRBJ2-1	TRBV7-9	-	CASSYRAGTVNEQFF	TGTGCCAGCAGCTACCGGGCTGGGACTGTCAATGAGCAGTTCTTC
-	TRBJ2-4	TRBV27	many	CASSWGRGANIQYF	TGTGCCAGCAGTTGGGGACGGGGGGCTAACATTCAGTACTTC
TRBD1	TRBJ2-7	TRBV28	-	CASSLFHRGYEQYF	TGTGCCAGCAGTTTATTTCACAGGGGGTACGAGCAGTACTTC
TRBD2	TRBJ2-3	TRBV7-2	many	CASSFYLAGDPPDTQYF	TGTGCCAGCAGCTTTTATCTAGCGGGAGACCCCCCAGATACGCAGTATTTT
-	TRBJ2-2	TRBV13	many	CASSLGSLAGTYTGELFF	TGTGCCAGCAGCTTAGGGTCCCTCGCCGGGACTTACACCGGGGAGCTGTTTTTT
-	TRBJ1-2	TRBV6-1	many	CASRGDLNYGYTF	TGTGCCAGCAGGGGGGACCTTAACTATGGCTACACCTTC
-	TRBJ2-7	TRBV9	few	CASSVEGLDEQYF	TGTGCCAGCAGCGTAGAGGGTCTCGACGAGCAGTACTTC
-	TRBJ2-7	TRBV9	many	CASSVDPTQGEQYF	TGTGCCAGCAGCGTAGACCCAACCCAAGGAGAGCAGTACTTC
-	TRBJ1-1	TRBV27	few	CASIWRGGRGNTEAFF	TGTGCCAGCATATGGCGCGGTGGTAGAGGGAACACTGAAGCTTTCTTT
TRBD2	TRBJ2-3	TRBV30	-	CAWSDGLAGVGVSTDTQYF	TGTGCCTGGAGTGACGGACTAGCGGGAGTGGGGGTTAGCACAGATACGCAGTATTTT
-	TRBJ2-7	TRBV28	many	CASSLAGLSYEQYF	TGTGCCAGCAGTTTAGCCGGTCTCTCCTACGAGCAGTACTTC
-	TRBJ2-7	TRBV19	few	CASSIAGYYEQYF	TGTGCCAGTAGTATCGCAGGGTACTACGAGCAGTACTTC
TRBD1	TRBJ2-7	TRBV28	many	CASSFGQVSSYEQYF	TGTGCCAGCAGTTTCGGACAGGTCAGCTCCTACGAGCAGTACTTC
TRBD2	TRBJ2-2	TRBV3-1	many	CASSQETSGTGELFF	TGTGCCAGCAGCCAAGAGACTAGCGGTACCGGGGAGCTGTTTTTT